The rows below give T cell receptor beta chains drawn from one sample of a study of blood T cell repertoires in COVID-19. Produced via immunoSEQ multiplex PCR; TCRdb's table is partial and in-frame only. The table shows around 300,000 clones, with 91% occurring only once. Sequenced: peripheral blood. These receptors were taken from a young woman with COVID-19, enrolled during active disease. Each CDR3 is given with its conserved first and last residue. The D gene is left open where the match is weak. Rows may omit the clone size; those that give it use once, few, many or a size class.

TGTGCCAGCAGCCAAGATCTTGGGCAGACCTACGAGCAGTACTTC	CASSQDLGQTYEQYF	NA	TRBJ2-7	NA	TRBV3-1/TRBV3-2
TGTGCCAGCAGCTTAGCGGGGAAGGGAGATCGCACAGATACGCAGTATTTT	CASSLAGKGDRTDTQYF	NA	TRBJ2-3	NA	TRBV7-8
TGTGCCAGCAGCCACCGCCCAGACAGGAACACTGAAGCTTTCTTT	CASSHRPDRNTEAFF	NA	TRBJ1-1	NA	TRBV3-1/TRBV3-2
TGTGCCAGCAGCCATGGGGCAGTCCAAGAGACCCAGTACTTC	CASSHGAVQETQYF	NA	TRBJ2-5	NA	TRBV5-6
TGTGCCAGCAGATACACAGGGGTTCCTGAAGCTTTCTTT	CASRYTGVPEAFF	NA	TRBJ1-1	TRBD1	TRBV12-3/TRBV12-4
TGTGCCAGCAGCGACGGACAGGGGACAAATGAGCAGTTCTTC	CASSDGQGTNEQFF	once	TRBJ2-1	TRBD1	TRBV9
TGTGCCACCAGTGATCGGGACAGATGGGAGACCCAGTACTTC	CATSDRDRWETQYF	NA	TRBJ2-5	TRBD1	TRBV24-1
TGTGCCAGCAGCTTGGACCAAGCGGATGAAAAACTGTTTTTT	CASSLDQADEKLFF	NA	TRBJ1-4	NA	TRBV5-4
TGCGCCAGCAGCCAAGATCGGGGCCTAGCGGGAGTTGAGCAGTACTTC	CASSQDRGLAGVEQYF	once	TRBJ2-7	TRBD2	TRBV4-1
TGTGCCAGCAGTTTTCTCGGGGGCAATCAGCCCCAGCATTTT	CASSFLGGNQPQHF	NA	TRBJ1-5	NA	TRBV28
TGTGCCAGCTCACCAGTCGCTTCAGGGGGTAATTCACCCCTCCACTTT	CASSPVASGGNSPLHF	NA	TRBJ1-6	TRBD1	TRBV18
TGTGCCAGCAGCTTACTGGGGGCGCAGACTGAAGCTTTCTTT	CASSLLGAQTEAFF	NA	TRBJ1-1	NA	TRBV7-3
TGTGCCAGCAGTCCCGGGAACCAGCCCCAGCATTTT	CASSPGNQPQHF	NA	TRBJ1-5	NA	TRBV7-9
TGTGCCAGCAGTTTTGCGGGTAACACCGGGGAGCTGTTTTTT	CASSFAGNTGELFF	NA	TRBJ2-2	NA	TRBV27
TGTGCCAGTAGTCCCGGACAGGGGTTCCCTTCGTTCACTGAAGCTTTCTTT	CASSPGQGFPSFTEAFF	NA	TRBJ1-1	TRBD1	TRBV19
TGCGCCAGCAGCGAGGGCTCATCGAAGACTGAAGCTTTCTTT	CASSEGSSKTEAFF	NA	TRBJ1-1	NA	TRBV5-1
TGTGCCAGTAGTATAGGGGGAGGTAAATCCTACAATGAGCAGTTCTTC	CASSIGGGKSYNEQFF	NA	TRBJ2-1	NA	TRBV19
TGTGCCAGCAGCGTAGGACCGGGAGGCAGAGAGACCCAGTACTTC	CASSVGPGGRETQYF	NA	TRBJ2-5	TRBD2	TRBV9
TGTGCCAGCAGCTTAGGGACAAAGAGCTCCTACGAGCAGTACTTC	CASSLGTKSSYEQYF	once	TRBJ2-7	NA	TRBV7-8
TGTGCCACCAGCAGACCAGACAGGGCCTACGAACAGTACTTC	CATSRPDRAYEQYF	NA	TRBJ2-7	TRBD1	TRBV15
TGTGCCAGCAGTGATAACACTAGCGGGAGGCCCTACGAGCAGTACTTC	CASSDNTSGRPYEQYF	NA	TRBJ2-7	TRBD2	TRBV6-1
TGTGCCAGCCTGGTAGGGACAAGTGAAGCTTTCTTT	CASLVGTSEAFF	NA	TRBJ1-1	NA	TRBV2
TGCGCCAGCAGCCCGCTCGGGACAGGGGTATTGGACTCACCCCTCCACTTT	CASSPLGTGVLDSPLHF	NA	TRBJ1-6	TRBD1	TRBV4-1
TGTGCCAGCAGCTCGACGACGGGGAACACTGAAGCTTTCTTT	CASSSTTGNTEAFF	NA	TRBJ1-1	NA	TRBV7-2
TGTGCCAGCAGTTTAGACATTAACTATGGCTACACCTTC	CASSLDINYGYTF	NA	TRBJ1-2	NA	TRBV27
TGTGCCAGCAGTACCCCCGGGGTTCAGGACACCTTC	CASSTPGVQDTF	NA	TRBJ1-2	NA	TRBV6-5
TGTGCCATCGGGCCAGGGGAATTGAACACTGAAGCTTTCTTT	CAIGPGELNTEAFF	NA	TRBJ1-1	NA	TRBV10-3
TGTGCCAGCGATTCAAGGTGGGCTAGCGGGAACAATGAGCAGTTCTTC	CASDSRWASGNNEQFF	once	TRBJ2-1	TRBD2	TRBV7-2
TGTGCCAGCACCAAATTAGGGGGGGGTGCTCTTGACACTGAAGCTTTCTTT	CASTKLGGGALDTEAFF	NA	TRBJ1-1	NA	TRBV7-9
TGCAGTGCTAGTCCCCTCTATTCGGAGTTTTACAATGAGCAGTTCTTC	CSASPLYSEFYNEQFF	NA	TRBJ2-1	NA	TRBV20-1
TGTGCCAGCAGTCCCACCGCGAGTGGCTACACCTTC	CASSPTASGYTF	NA	TRBJ1-2	NA	TRBV28
TGTGCCAGCAGTGAGGAGAGCAATCAGCCCCAGCATTTT	CASSEESNQPQHF	NA	TRBJ1-5	NA	TRBV6-1
TGTGCCAGCACGGGGACAGGGGTCCAGCCCCAGCATTTT	CASTGTGVQPQHF	NA	TRBJ1-5	TRBD1	TRBV12-3/TRBV12-4
TGTGCCAGTAGTACAGCGGGCAGGGGGCAGATTCCCTACGAGCAGTACTTC	CASSTAGRGQIPYEQYF	NA	TRBJ2-7	TRBD1	TRBV19
TGTGCCAGTAGTATAGCGGCAGGCAAAGGCACTGAAGCTTTCTTT	CASSIAAGKGTEAFF	NA	TRBJ1-1	NA	TRBV19
TGTGCCAGCGGGCAGGGGGACTACGAGCAGTACTTC	CASGQGDYEQYF	NA	TRBJ2-7	TRBD1	TRBV12-3/TRBV12-4
TGTGCCAGCAGCCTACAAGCGGGTCCCGAGGGGCAGTACTTC	CASSLQAGPEGQYF	NA	TRBJ2-7	NA	TRBV7-2
TGTGCCAGCAGCTTGAGTGGTTCACCCCTCCACTTT	CASSLSGSPLHF	NA	TRBJ1-6	NA	TRBV7-9
TGCGCCAGCAGCCTCACAGAGGCTAGCGGGAGGGGAGGTGAGCAGTTCTTC	CASSLTEASGRGGEQFF	NA	TRBJ2-1	TRBD2	TRBV4-1
TGTGCCTGGAACCCCCCAGGGTACTATGGCTACACCTTC	CAWNPPGYYGYTF	NA	TRBJ1-2	NA	TRBV30
TGCGCCAGCAGCGGGGAAAGCGGGAGCTCCTACAATGAGCAGTTCTTC	CASSGESGSSYNEQFF	NA	TRBJ2-1	TRBD2	TRBV5-1
TGCGCCAGCAGCCAAGATCTACTAGCGGGCGGTGAGCAGTTCTTC	CASSQDLLAGGEQFF	NA	TRBJ2-1	TRBD2	TRBV4-1
TGTGCCAGCAGCTTGCCTAGCGGTGCGAACACCGGGGAGCTGTTTTTT	CASSLPSGANTGELFF	NA	TRBJ2-2	TRBD2	TRBV5-4
TGTGCCAGCAGCTTTACGGGGTACCAAGAGACCCAGTACTTC	CASSFTGYQETQYF	once	TRBJ2-5	NA	TRBV11-2
TGTGCCAGCAGCTTAGACAGGGGATCGGAAAAACTGTTTTTT	CASSLDRGSEKLFF	NA	TRBJ1-4	NA	TRBV11-2
TGTGCCAGCAGCGCCTTGGCGGGAGCGTACAATGAGCAGTTCTTC	CASSALAGAYNEQFF	NA	TRBJ2-1	TRBD2	TRBV11-3